This TCR beta chain is from a study of OX40 agonist ivuxolimab in advanced cancers. TCRdb's copy holds only in-frame clones and misses some; the assay was immunoSEQ multiplex PCR. The sample yields tens of thousands of clones, 65% to 90% seen once. This clone was observed a handful of times. This CDR3 has 16 residues. Per germline, CDR1 MNHNY and CDR2 SVGAGI (reference sequence). V shed 0 bases and J shed 2 bases, with 14 bases lying between them. Sequencing used CD4+ or CD8+ T cells sorted from blood, obtained in a trial of the OX40 agonist ivuxolimab. J is TRBJ2-7 and V is TRBV6-6, with D possibly TRBD1 on 6 matching bases. The TCR comes from an adult with an advanced solid tumor such as melanoma, head and neck, liver or kidney cancer. The CDR3 sequence is CASSYSTPDRTYEQYF. The CDR3 coding sequence is TGTGCCAGCAGTTACTCTACCCCGGACAGAACCTACGAGCAGTACTTC.